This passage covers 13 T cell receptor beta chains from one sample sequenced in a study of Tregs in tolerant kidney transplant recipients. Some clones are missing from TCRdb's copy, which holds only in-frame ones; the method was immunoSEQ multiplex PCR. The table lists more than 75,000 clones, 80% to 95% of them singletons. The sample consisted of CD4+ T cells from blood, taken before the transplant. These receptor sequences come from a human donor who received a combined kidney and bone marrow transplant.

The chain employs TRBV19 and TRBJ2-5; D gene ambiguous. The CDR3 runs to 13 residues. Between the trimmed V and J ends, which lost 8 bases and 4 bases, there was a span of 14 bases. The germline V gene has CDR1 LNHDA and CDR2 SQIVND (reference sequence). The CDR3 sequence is CASGTSSRETQYF. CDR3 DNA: TGTGCCAGTGGTACCTCCTCCAGAGAGACCCAGTACTTC.

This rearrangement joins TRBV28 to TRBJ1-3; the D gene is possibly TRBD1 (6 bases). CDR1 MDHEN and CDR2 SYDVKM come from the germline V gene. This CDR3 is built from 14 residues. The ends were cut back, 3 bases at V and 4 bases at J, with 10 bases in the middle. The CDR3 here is CASSFRTAGNTIYF. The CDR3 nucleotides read TGTGCCAGCAGTTTTCGGACAGCCGGAAACACCATATATTTT.

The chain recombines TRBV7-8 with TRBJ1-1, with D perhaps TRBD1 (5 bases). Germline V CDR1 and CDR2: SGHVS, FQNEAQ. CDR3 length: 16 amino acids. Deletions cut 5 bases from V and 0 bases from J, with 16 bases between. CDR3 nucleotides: TGTGCCAGCAGCGGGAACGGGGGTCGGATGAACACTGAAGCTTTCTTT. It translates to CASSGNGGRMNTEAFF.

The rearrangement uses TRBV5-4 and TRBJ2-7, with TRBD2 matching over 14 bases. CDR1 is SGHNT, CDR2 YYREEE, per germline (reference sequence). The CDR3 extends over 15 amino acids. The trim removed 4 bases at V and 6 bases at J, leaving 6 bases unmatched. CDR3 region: CASSKGLAGGTEQYF. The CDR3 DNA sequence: TGTGCCAGCAGCAAAGGACTAGCGGGGGGCACCGAGCAGTACTTC.

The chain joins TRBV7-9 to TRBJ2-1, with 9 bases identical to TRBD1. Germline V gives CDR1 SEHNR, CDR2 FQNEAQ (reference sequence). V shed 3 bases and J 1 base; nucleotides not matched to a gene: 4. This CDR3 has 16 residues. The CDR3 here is CASSLATGGSYNEQFF. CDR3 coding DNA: TGTGCCAGCAGCTTGGCGACAGGGGGTTCCTACAATGAGCAGTTCTTC.

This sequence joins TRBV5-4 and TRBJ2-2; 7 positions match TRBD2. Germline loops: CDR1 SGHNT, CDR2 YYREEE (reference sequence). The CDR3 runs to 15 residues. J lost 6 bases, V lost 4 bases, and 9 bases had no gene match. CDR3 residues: CASSPRLAGAGELFF. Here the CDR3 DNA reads TGTGCCAGCAGCCCCAGACTAGCTGGGGCCGGGGAGCTGTTTTTT.

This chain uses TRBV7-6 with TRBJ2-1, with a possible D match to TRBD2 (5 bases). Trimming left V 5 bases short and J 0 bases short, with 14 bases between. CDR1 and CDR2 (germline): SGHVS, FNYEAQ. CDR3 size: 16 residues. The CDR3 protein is CASSQAWRSSYNEQFF. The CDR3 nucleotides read TGTGCCAGCAGCCAAGCTTGGAGGAGCTCCTACAATGAGCAGTTCTTC.

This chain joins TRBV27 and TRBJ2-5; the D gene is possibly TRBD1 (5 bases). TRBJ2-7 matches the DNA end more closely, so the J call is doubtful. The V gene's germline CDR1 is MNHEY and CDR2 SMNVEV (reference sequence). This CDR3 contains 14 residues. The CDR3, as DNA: TGTGCCAGTAAGAACAGGATACTTTCCTACGAGCAGTACTTC. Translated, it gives CASKNRILSYEQYF.

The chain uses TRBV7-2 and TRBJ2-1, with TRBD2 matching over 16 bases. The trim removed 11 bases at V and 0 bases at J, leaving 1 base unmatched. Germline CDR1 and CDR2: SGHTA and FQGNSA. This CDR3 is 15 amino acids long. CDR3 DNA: TGTGCCGGGACTAGCGGGGGGGCCTCCTACAATGAGCAGTTCTTC. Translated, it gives CAGTSGGASYNEQFF.

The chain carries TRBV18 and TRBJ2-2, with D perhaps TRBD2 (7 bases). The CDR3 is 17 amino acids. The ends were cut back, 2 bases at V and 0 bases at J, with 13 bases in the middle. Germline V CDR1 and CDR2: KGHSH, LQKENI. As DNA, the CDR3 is TGTGCCAGCTCACCATCTGCGGGGGCCACGAACACCGGGGAGCTGTTTTTT. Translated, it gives CASSPSAGATNTGELFF.

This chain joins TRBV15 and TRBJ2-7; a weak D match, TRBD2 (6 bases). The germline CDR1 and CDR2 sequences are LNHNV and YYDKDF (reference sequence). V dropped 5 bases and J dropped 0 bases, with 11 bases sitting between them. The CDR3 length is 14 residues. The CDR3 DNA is TGTGCCACCAGCGCCGGGGGTAACTCCTACGAGCAGTACTTC. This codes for CATSAGGNSYEQYF.

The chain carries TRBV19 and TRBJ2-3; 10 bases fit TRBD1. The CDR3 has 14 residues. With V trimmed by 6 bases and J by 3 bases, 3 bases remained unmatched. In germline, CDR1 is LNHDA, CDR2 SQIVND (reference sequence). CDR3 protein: CASSRTGGTDTQYF. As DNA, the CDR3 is TGTGCCAGTAGCCGGACAGGGGGGACAGATACGCAGTATTTT.

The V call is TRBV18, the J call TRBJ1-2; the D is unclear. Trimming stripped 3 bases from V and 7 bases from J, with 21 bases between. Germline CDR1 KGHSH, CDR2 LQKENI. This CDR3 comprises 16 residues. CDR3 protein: CASSPIAGPTRGGYTF. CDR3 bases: TGTGCCAGCTCACCCATCGCGGGCCCAACGCGAGGTGGCTACACCTTC.